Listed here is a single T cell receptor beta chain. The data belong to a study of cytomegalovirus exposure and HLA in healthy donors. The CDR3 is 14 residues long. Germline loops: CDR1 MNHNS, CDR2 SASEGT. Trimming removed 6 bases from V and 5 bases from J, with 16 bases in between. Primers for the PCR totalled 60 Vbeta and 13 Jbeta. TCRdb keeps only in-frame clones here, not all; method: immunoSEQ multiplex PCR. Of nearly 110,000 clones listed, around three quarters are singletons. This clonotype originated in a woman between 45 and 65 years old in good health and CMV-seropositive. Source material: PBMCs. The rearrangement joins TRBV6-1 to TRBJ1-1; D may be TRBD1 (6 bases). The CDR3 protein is CASRTQGRGTEAFF. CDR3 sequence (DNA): TGTGCCAGCAGGACGCAGGGGAGAGGAACTGAAGCTTTCTTT.